The 20 T cell receptor beta chains in this list originate from one sample, sequenced in a study of cytomegalovirus exposure and HLA in healthy donors. PCR employed 60 Vbeta and 13 Jbeta primers. The table came from immunoSEQ multiplex PCR; TCRdb's copy has only in-frame clones and leaves some out. The sample lists tens of thousands of clones, roughly three quarters occurring once. The sequencing input was PBMCs. The receptor source for this set is a man between 18 and 29 years old in good health and CMV-seronegative.

The chain has TRBV7-2 and TRBJ2-1; tentatively, D is TRBD2 (6 bases). This CDR3 has 13 amino acids. Between the trimmed V and J ends, which lost 5 bases and 6 bases, there was a span of 11 bases. In germline, CDR1 is SGHTA, CDR2 FQGNSA. In DNA form, the CDR3 reads TGTGCCAGCAGCACCCGACTAGGCAATGAGCAGTTCTTC. This gives the protein CASSTRLGNEQFF.

As concerns this clone: In the same sample, other DNA sequences code for this CDR3. The J gene is TRBJ1-3, the V gene TRBV19; D is unresolved. This CDR3 is built from 14 residues. V was pared by 3 bases and J by 4 bases, with 10 bases between. CDR1 is LNHDA, CDR2 SQIVND, per germline (reference sequence). Here the CDR3 DNA reads TGTGCCAGTAGTATTGGGCAGGTGGGAAACACCATATATTTT. Encoded protein: CASSIGQVGNTIYF.

This chain joins TRBV29-1 and TRBJ2-3, with D tentatively TRBD2 (5 bases). This CDR3 is 11 amino acids long. Germline CDR1 is SQVTM and CDR2 is ANQGSEA. Trimming left V 7 bases short and J 2 bases short, with 7 bases between. The CDR3 here is CSGRYTDTQYF. The DNA for the CDR3 is TGCAGCGGGAGGTACACAGATACGCAGTATTTT.

This chain uses TRBV18 with TRBJ1-1; 7 nucleotides line up with TRBD1. J was trimmed by 4 bases and V by 3 bases; bases with no gene match: 5. The CDR3 covers 14 residues. Germline values: CDR1 KGHSH, CDR2 LQKENI. CDR3 in amino acids: CASSPAGGGTEAFF. CDR3 in DNA: TGTGCCAGCTCACCCGCAGGGGGAGGCACTGAAGCTTTCTTT.

This chain uses TRBV5-4 with TRBJ1-2; 9 bases match TRBD1. V lost 0 bases, J lost 5 bases, and 2 bases stayed unmatched. This CDR3 comprises 14 residues. Germline-derived CDR1 and CDR2 are SGHNT and YYREEE (reference sequence). The CDR3 here is CASSLEDRGYGYTF. DNA for the CDR3: TGTGCCAGCAGCTTGGAGGACAGGGGTTATGGCTACACCTTC.

The chain is built from TRBV6-1 and TRBJ1-3; no clear D gene. The CDR3 contains 16 residues. With 4 bases removed from V and 4 bases from J, the gap between germline ends came to 17 bases. Germline V gene lookup returns CDR1 MNHNS and CDR2 SASEGT. CDR3 region: CASSGPPPGSGNTIYF. For the CDR3, the DNA is TGTGCCAGCAGTGGGCCCCCTCCGGGGAGCGGAAACACCATATATTTT.

The chain carries TRBV9 and TRBJ2-1; 12 bases agree with TRBD2. CDR3 length: 17 amino acids. Trimming at V came to 2 bases and at J to 2 bases, leaving 5 bases not matched to a gene. Germline V gene data show CDR1 as SGDLS and CDR2 as YYNGEE. The CDR3 reads CASSVLAGGPPYNEQFF. Here the CDR3 DNA reads TGTGCCAGCAGCGTGCTAGCGGGGGGGCCTCCCTACAATGAGCAGTTCTTC. Full variable domain (rest looked up from reference TRBV9 and TRBJ2-1): DSGVTQTPKHLITATGQRVTLRCSPRSGDLSVYWYQQSLDQGLQFLIQYYNGEERAKGNILERFSAQQFPDLHSELNLSSLELGDSALYFCASSVLAGGPPYNEQFFGPGTRLTVL.

This clone was counted between two and nine times. This rearrangement joins TRBV10-3 to TRBJ2-3, with D maybe TRBD1 (6 bases). Germline assignment: CDR1 ENHRY and CDR2 SYGVKD. The CDR3 covers 15 residues. V lost 8 bases to trimming and J lost 4 bases, with 19 bases between them. The CDR3 DNA sequence: TGTGCCATCGGCCGAGGACAGACCCCCCCAGATACGCAGTATTTT. This sequence encodes CAIGRGQTPPDTQYF.

The rearrangement links TRBV5-1 to TRBJ2-7; 7 positions match TRBD1. Per germline, CDR1 SGHRS and CDR2 YFSETQ. The CDR3 runs to 13 residues. Germline trimming cut 3 bases from V and 1 base from J; bases unmatched to any gene: 1. CDR3 bases: TGCGCCAGCAGCTCGACAGGGTCCTACGAGCAGTACTTC. Its protein product is CASSSTGSYEQYF.

V gene TRBV19 combines with J gene TRBJ1-4, with 7 nucleotides matching TRBD1. The ends lost 3 bases at V and 4 bases at J; junction bases unmatched: 5. Germline assignment: CDR1 LNHDA and CDR2 SQIVND (reference sequence). The CDR3 covers 15 residues. The CDR3 sequence: CASSMRGQHNEKLFF. The CDR3 DNA follows: TGTGCCAGTAGTATGCGGGGACAGCATAATGAAAAACTGTTTTTT. The full variable domain, rest sourced from reference TRBV19 and TRBJ1-4, is DGGITQSPKYLFRKEGQNVTLSCEQNLNHDAMYWYRQDPGQGLRLIYYSQIVNDFQKGDIAEGYSVSREKKESFPLTVTSAQKNPTAFYLCASSMRGQHNEKLFFGSGTQLSVL.

This chain links TRBV9 with TRBJ1-4; no reliable D call. Trimming removed 3 bases at V and 8 bases at J, with 17 bases between. Per germline, CDR1 SGDLS and CDR2 YYNGEE. This CDR3 is built from 15 residues. CDR3 residues: CASSGVGMTGEKLFF. CDR3 bases: TGTGCCAGCAGCGGAGTGGGTATGACGGGGGAAAAACTGTTTTTT.

This chain connects TRBV5-6 to TRBJ1-3, with D perhaps matching TRBD1 (5 bases). Trimming took 3 bases from V and 4 from J, leaving 11 bases between them. From germline, CDR1 is SGHDT and CDR2 YYEEEE. The CDR3 extends over 14 amino acids. In DNA, the CDR3 is TGTGCCAGCAGCTGGGGGACTTTAGGAAACACCATATATTTT. Its translation: CASSWGTLGNTIYF.

Only one count was recorded for this clone. V gene TRBV7-7 combines with J gene TRBJ2-1; 9 nucleotides agree with TRBD2. V shed 8 bases and J 6 bases; nucleotides not matched to a gene: 5. The CDR3 length is 13 residues. The germline gives CDR1 SSHAT, CDR2 FNYEAQ (reference sequence). CDR3 in amino acids: CASGAGGGNEQFF. CDR3 DNA sequence: TGTGCCAGCGGGGCGGGGGGGGGCAATGAGCAGTTCTTC.

V is TRBV6-1 and J is TRBJ1-5; D possibly corresponds to TRBD1 (5 bases). The CDR3 totals 15 residues. V dropped 3 bases and J dropped 2 bases, with 11 bases sitting between them. Germline-derived CDR1 and CDR2 are MNHNS and SASEGT. This chain's CDR3 is CASSDRVGGNQPQHF. The CDR3 DNA is TGTGCCAGCAGTGACAGGGTTGGTGGCAATCAGCCCCAGCATTTT.

CDR3 DNA sequence: TGTGCCAGCAGTTTACCTGGGACATCTTGGGCCCTTAGCACAGATACGCAGTATTTT. Protein product: CASSLPGTSWALSTDTQYF. The chain combines TRBV28 with TRBJ2-3, with D perhaps TRBD1 (6 bases). The V and J ends lost 2 bases and 0 bases respectively, with 21 bases between them. This CDR3 contains 19 residues. Germline values: CDR1 MDHEN, CDR2 SYDVKM.

The chain links TRBV28 to TRBJ1-5; D gene unclear. This CDR3 region has 19 residues. Germline assignment: CDR1 MDHEN and CDR2 SYDVKM. V lost 6 bases to trimming and J lost 3 bases, with 27 bases between them. The CDR3 DNA follows: TGTGCCAGCAGCTCTCCGGGAGAGAACCGCTTTCTATCCAATCAGCCCCAGCATTTT. It codes for CASSSPGENRFLSNQPQHF.

V gene TRBV28 combines with J gene TRBJ2-6; D call uncertain. The germline V gene has CDR1 MDHEN and CDR2 SYDVKM. Trimming removed 6 bases from V and 4 bases from J, with 7 bases in between. The length of the CDR3 is 13 residues. CDR3 region: CASSIPGANVLTF. The CDR3 DNA reads TGTGCCAGCAGCATTCCCGGGGCCAACGTCCTGACTTTC.

The chain couples TRBV4-1 to TRBJ2-2, with D possibly being TRBD1 (6 bases). Looked up from germline, CDR1 is MGHRA and CDR2 is YSYEKL. The CDR3 sequence is 14 residues long. Between the trimmed V and J ends, which lost 1 base and 4 bases, there was a span of 7 bases. The CDR3 DNA reads as TGCGCCAGCAGCCAAGCAGGGGTCACCGGGGAGCTGTTTTTT. This sequence encodes CASSQAGVTGELFF.

V gene TRBV5-6 combines with J gene TRBJ1-3; D unresolved. The CDR3 length is 16 residues. The V end lost 4 bases, the J end lost 3 bases, and 17 bases lay between the germline ends. Germline V gene sequence: CDR1 SGHDT, CDR2 YYEEEE. The CDR3 DNA sequence: TGTGCCAGCAGCCCCGCCGTGTTGTGGAGTGGAAACACCATATATTTT. It encodes CASSPAVLWSGNTIYF.

The CDR3 reads CASMGLGADTQYF. CDR3 bases: TGTGCCAGCATGGGACTAGGGGCAGATACGCAGTATTTT. The chain carries TRBV6-4 and TRBJ2-3, with 8 bases matching TRBD2. Per germline, CDR1 MRHNA and CDR2 SNTAGT. The CDR3 spans 13 residues. Trimming took 7 bases from V and 4 from J; bases not matched to a gene: 4.